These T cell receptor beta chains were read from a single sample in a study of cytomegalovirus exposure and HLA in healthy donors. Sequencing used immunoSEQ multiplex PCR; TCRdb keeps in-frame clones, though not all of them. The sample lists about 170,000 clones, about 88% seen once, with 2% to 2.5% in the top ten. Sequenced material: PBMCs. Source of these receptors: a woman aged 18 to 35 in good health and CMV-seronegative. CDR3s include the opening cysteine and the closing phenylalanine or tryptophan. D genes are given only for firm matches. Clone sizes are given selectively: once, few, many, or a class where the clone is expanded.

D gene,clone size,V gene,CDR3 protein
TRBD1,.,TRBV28,CASISEQGTYEQYF
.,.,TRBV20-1,CSARGEKLFF
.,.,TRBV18,CASSPAGNGYTF
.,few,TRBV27,CASSLLSGRGVEKLFF
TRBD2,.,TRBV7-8,CASSLDFLVVWRGYNEQFF
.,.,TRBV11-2,CASSLKGLTETQYF
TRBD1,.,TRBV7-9,CASSLYIAGGQEIEHF
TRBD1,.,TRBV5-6,CASSSDRQGDYGYTF
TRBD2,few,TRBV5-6,CASSPRPPSGRYNEQFF
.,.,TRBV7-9,CAGVTAGYGNTIYF
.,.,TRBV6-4,CASSESVNTEAFF
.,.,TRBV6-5,CASSYGKYSGNTIYF
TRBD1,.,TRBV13,CASSFLGDRAQTFTGELFF
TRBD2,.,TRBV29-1,CSAGTSDSYEQYF
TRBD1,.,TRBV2,CASTTTGRNYGYTF
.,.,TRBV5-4,CASSLPGEAFF
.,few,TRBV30,CAWSFYSGTGELFF
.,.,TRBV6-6,CASSTRLAGDTEAFF
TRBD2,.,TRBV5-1,CASSSWIAGGSQGELFF
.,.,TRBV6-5,CASSYSTGFTQYF
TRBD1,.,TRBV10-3,CAISESIAGGGYGYTF
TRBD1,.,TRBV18,CASSPGQGPYEQYF
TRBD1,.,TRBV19,CASSTGDRGANYGYTF
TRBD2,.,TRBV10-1,CASSRETSGINEQFF
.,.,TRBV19,CASSIGSGGNTEAFF
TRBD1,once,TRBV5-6,CASSLTGVNYGYTF
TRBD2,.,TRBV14,CASSQVKTSGGAGEQFF
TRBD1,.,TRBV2,CASSERQGNGYTF
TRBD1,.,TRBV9,CASSQLQGAYEQYF
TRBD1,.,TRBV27,CASSSRSGGPTNYGYTF
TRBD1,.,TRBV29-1,CSVRAGTGLMNTEAFF
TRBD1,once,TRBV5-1,CASSGGQGRETQYF